This T cell receptor (beta chain) originates from a study of cytomegalovirus exposure and HLA in healthy donors. Study-wide results and limits: A later analysis showed HLA-associated TCR beta chains outstripping equally common others in clonal expansion.

Looked up from germline, CDR1 is SGHTA and CDR2 is FQGNSA. The CDR3 extends over 15 amino acids. V lost 6 bases, J lost 0 bases, and 14 bases lay in between. Notes on this clone: What it recognizes is unknown.

While unrecorded immune exposures were likely, the donors were nominally healthy when sampled. The PCR had 60 Vbeta and 13 Jbeta primers. Profiling relied on immunoSEQ multiplex PCR, and the TCRdb table lists in-frame clones only, not all of them. The table records 200,000 to 300,000 clones, 84% of them present only once. The clonotype was recovered from a woman aged 40-49 years in good health and CMV-seropositive. Sequencing input: PBMCs. The chain joins TRBV7-2 to TRBJ1-2, with D tentatively TRBD1 (6 bases). Here the CDR3 DNA reads TGTGCCAGCAGTCGGGGGGGGGCCTCTAACTATGGCTACACCTTC. Protein: CASSRGGASNYGYTF.